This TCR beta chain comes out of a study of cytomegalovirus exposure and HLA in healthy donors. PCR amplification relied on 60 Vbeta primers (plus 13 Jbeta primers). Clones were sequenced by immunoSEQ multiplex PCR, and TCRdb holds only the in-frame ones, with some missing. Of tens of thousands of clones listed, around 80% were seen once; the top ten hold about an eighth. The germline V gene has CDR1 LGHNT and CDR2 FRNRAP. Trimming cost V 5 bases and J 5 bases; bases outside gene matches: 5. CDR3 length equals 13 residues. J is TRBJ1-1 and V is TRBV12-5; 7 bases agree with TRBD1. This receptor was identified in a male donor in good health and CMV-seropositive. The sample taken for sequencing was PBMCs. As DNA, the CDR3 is TGTGCTAGTGGTCAGGGGGTAGGGACTGAAGCTTTCTTT. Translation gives CASGQGVGTEAFF.